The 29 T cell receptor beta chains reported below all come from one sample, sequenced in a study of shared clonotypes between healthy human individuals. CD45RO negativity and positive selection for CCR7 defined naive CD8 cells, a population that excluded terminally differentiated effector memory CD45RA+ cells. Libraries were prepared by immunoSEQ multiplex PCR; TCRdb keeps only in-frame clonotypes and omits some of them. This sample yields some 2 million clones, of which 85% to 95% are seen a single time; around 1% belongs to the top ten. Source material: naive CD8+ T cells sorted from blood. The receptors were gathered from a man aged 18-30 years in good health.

The CDR3: CASSYHSGSGNEQFF. In DNA, the CDR3 is TGTGCCAGCAGTTACCATAGCGGGAGTGGGAATGAGCAGTTCTTC. The V call is TRBV27, the J call TRBJ2-1; 9 bases align to TRBD2. CDR1 is MNHEY and CDR2 is SMNVEV in the germline V gene (reference sequence). The J segment lost 7 bases and the V segment lost 4 bases, leaving 8 bases of the junction unmatched. This CDR3 is built from 15 residues.

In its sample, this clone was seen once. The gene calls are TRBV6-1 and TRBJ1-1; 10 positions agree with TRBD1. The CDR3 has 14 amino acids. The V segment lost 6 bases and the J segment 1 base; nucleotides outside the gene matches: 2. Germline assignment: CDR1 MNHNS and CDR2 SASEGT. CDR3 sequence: CASRDRGANTEAFF. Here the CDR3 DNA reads TGTGCCAGCAGGGACAGGGGGGCGAACACTGAAGCTTTCTTT.

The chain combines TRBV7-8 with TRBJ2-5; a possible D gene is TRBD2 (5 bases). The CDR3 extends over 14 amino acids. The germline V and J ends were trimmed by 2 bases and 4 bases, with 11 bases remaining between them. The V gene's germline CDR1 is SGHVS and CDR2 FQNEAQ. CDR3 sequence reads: CASSLNDYSETQYF. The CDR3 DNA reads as TGTGCCAGCAGCTTAAATGACTATTCAGAGACCCAGTACTTC.

The CDR3 region is CASVHPGHRNNEQFF. For the CDR3, the DNA is TGTGCCAGCGTACACCCGGGACACCGGAACAATGAGCAGTTCTTC. This chain links TRBV6-1 with TRBJ2-1; possibly TRBD1 for D (6 bases). V lost 8 bases and J lost 5, with 19 bases in between. The CDR3 totals 15 residues. The V gene's germline CDR1 is MNHNS and CDR2 SASEGT.

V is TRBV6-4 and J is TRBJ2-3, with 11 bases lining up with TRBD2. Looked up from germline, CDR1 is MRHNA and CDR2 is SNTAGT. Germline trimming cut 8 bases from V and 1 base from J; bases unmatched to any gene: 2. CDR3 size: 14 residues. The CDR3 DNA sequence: TGTGCCAGCGGGACTAGCGGATGCACAGATACGCAGTATTTT. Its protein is CASGTSGCTDTQYF.

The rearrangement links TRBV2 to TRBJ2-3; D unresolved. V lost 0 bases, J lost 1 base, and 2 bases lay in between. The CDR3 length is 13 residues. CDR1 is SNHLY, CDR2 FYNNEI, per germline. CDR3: CASSEAGTDTQYF. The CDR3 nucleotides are TGTGCCAGCAGTGAAGCAGGCACAGATACGCAGTATTTT.

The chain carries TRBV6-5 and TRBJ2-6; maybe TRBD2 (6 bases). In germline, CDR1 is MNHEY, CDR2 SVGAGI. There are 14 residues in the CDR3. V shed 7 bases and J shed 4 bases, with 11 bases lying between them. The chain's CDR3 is CASMAGTGANVLTF. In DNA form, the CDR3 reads TGTGCCAGCATGGCGGGGACCGGGGCCAACGTCCTGACTTTC.

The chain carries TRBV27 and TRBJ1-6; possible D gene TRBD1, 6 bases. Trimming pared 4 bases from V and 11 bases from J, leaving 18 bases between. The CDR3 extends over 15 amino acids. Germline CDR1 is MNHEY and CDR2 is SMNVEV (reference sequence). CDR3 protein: CASSWGPTGKAPLHF. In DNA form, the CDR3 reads TGTGCCAGCAGTTGGGGACCAACAGGGAAGGCACCCCTCCACTTT.

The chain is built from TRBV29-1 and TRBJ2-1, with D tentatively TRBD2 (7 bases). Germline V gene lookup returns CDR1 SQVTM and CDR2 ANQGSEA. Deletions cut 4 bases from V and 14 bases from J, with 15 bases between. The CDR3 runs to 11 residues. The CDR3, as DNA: TGCAGCGTTGTGAGCGGGACACAGAAGTTCTTC. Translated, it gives CSVVSGTQKFF.

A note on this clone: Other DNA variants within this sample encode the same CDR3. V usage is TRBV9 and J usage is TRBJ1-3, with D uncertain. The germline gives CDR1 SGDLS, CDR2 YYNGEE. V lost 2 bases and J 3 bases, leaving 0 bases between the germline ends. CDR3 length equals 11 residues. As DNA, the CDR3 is TGTGCCAGCAGCGTTGGAAACACCATATATTTT. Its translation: CASSVGNTIYF.

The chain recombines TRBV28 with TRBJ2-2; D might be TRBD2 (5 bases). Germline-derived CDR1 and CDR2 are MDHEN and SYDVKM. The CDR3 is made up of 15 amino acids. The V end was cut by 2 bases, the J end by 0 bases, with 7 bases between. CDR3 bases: TGTGCCAGCAGTTTACCGCGGGCGAACACCGGGGAGCTGTTTTTT. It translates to CASSLPRANTGELFF.

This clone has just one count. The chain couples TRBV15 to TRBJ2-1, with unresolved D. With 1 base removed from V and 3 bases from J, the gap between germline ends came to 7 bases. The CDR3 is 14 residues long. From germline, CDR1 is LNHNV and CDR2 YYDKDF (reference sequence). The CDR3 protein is CATSRVGGYNEQFF. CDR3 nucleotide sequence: TGTGCCACCAGCAGAGTCGGCGGCTACAATGAGCAGTTCTTC. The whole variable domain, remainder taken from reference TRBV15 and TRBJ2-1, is DAMVIQNPRYQVTQFGKPVTLSCSQTLNHNVMYWYQQKSSQAPKLLFHYYDKDFNNEADTPDNFQSRRPNTSFCFLDIRSPGLGDTAMYLCATSRVGGYNEQFFGPGTRLTVL.

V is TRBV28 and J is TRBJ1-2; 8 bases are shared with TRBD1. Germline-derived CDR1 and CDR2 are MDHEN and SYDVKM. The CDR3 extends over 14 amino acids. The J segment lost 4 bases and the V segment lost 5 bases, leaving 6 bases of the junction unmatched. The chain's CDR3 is CASSPPTGGYGYTF. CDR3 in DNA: TGTGCCAGCAGTCCTCCTACAGGGGGCTATGGCTACACCTTC.

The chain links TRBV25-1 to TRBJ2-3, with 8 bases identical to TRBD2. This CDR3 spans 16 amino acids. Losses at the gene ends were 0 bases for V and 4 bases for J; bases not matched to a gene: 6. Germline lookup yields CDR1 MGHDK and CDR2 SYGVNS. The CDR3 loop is CASSEYRSGSPDTQYF. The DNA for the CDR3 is TGTGCCAGCAGTGAATATCGAAGCGGGAGTCCAGATACGCAGTATTTT.

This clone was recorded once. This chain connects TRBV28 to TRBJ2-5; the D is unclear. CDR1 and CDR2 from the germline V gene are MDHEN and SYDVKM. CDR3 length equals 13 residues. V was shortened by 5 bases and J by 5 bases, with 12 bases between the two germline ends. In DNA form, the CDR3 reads TGTGCCAGCAGTCCCTATGGGGTGGAGACCCAGTACTTC. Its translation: CASSPYGVETQYF.

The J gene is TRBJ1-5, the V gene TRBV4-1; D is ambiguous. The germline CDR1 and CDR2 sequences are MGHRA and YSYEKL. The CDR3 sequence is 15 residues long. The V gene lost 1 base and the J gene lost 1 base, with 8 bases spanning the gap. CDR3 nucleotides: TGCGCCAGCAGCCAAGGACCCGAGAGCAATCAGCCCCAGCATTTT. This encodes CASSQGPESNQPQHF.

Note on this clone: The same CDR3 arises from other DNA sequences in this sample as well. The CDR3 DNA is TGTGCCAGCAGTCCCGGGACTAGCGGGAGTACCGATACGCAGTATTTT. The encoded protein is CASSPGTSGSTDTQYF. This sequence joins TRBV27 and TRBJ2-3; 14 bases are shared with TRBD2. CDR3 size: 16 residues. Germline V gene lookup returns CDR1 MNHEY and CDR2 SMNVEV (reference sequence). V dropped 5 bases and J dropped 6; count of bases not matched to a gene: 7.

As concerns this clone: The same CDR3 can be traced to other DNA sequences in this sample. In DNA, the CDR3 is TGTGCCAGCAGCCAACTCGCCTACGAGCAGTACTTC. Its protein is CASSQLAYEQYF. The chain joins TRBV14 to TRBJ2-7, with unresolved D. Trimming pared 2 bases from V and 2 bases from J, leaving 4 bases between. The CDR3 is 12 residues long. Looked up from germline, CDR1 is SGHDN and CDR2 is FVKESK.

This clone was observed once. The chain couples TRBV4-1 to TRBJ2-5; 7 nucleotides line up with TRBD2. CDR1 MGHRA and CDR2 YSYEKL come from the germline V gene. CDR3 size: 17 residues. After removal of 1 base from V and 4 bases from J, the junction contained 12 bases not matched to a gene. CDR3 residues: CASSQGPRGSYGETQYF. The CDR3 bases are TGCGCCAGCAGCCAAGGACCTCGCGGGAGCTATGGAGAGACCCAGTACTTC.

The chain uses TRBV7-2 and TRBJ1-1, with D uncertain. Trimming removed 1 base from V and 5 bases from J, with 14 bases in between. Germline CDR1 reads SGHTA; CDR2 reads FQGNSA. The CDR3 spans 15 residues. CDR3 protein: CASSLGGWGETEAFF. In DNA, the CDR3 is TGTGCCAGCAGCTTAGGTGGTTGGGGAGAAACTGAAGCTTTCTTT.

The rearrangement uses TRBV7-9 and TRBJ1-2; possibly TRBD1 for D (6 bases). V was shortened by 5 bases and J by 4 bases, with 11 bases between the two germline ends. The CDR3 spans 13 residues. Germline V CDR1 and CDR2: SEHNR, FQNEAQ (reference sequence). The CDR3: CASSRGAAYGYTF. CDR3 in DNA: TGTGCCAGCAGCCGGGGGGCGGCCTATGGCTACACCTTC.

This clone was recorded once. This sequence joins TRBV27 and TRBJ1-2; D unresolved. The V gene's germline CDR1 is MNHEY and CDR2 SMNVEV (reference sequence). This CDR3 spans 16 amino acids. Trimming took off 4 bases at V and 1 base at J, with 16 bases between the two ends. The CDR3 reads CASSSANRYSNYGYTF. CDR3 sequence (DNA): TGTGCCAGCAGTTCAGCAAACAGATATAGTAACTATGGCTACACCTTC.

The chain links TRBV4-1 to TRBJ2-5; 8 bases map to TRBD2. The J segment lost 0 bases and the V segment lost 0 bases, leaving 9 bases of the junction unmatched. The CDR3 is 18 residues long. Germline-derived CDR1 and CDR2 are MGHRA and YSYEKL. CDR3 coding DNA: TGCGCCAGCAGCCAAGAAGATGTTAGCGGGATTCACCAAGAGACCCAGTACTTC. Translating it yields CASSQEDVSGIHQETQYF.

CDR3 loop: CASSQELGDNEKLFF. Here the CDR3 DNA reads TGTGCCAGCAGCCAAGAACTGGGGGATAATGAAAAACTGTTTTTT. The V and J genes are TRBV14 and TRBJ1-4, with D possibly matching TRBD1 (5 bases). V lost 0 bases, J lost 4 bases, and 9 bases lay in between. Germline CDR1 reads SGHDN; CDR2 reads FVKESK. This CDR3 comprises 15 residues.

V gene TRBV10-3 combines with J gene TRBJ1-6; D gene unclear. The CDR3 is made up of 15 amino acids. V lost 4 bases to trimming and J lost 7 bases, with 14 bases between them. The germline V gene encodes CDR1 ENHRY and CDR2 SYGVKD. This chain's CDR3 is CAISVGEGGNSPLHF. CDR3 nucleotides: TGTGCCATCAGTGTGGGTGAGGGTGGGAATTCACCCCTCCACTTT.

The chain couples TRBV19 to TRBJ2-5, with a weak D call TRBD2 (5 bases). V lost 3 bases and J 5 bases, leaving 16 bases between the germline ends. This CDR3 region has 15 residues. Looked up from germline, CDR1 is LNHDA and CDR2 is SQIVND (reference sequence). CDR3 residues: CASSMGVDVRETQYF. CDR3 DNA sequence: TGTGCCAGTAGTATGGGAGTCGATGTTAGGGAGACCCAGTACTTC.

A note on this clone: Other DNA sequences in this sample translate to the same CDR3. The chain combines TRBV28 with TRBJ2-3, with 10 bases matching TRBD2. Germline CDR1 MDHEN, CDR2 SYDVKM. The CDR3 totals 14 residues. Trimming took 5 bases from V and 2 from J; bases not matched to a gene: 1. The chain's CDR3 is CASSLAGDTDTQYF. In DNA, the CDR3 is TGTGCCAGCAGTCTAGCGGGAGACACAGATACGCAGTATTTT.

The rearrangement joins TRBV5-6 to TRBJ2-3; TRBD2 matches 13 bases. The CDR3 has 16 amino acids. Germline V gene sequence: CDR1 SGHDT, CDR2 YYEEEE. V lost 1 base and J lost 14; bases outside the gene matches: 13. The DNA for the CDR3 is TGTGCCAGCAGCTTGTCCGGGACTAGCGGGACAAAGGGGGTGTATTTT. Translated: CASSLSGTSGTKGVYF.

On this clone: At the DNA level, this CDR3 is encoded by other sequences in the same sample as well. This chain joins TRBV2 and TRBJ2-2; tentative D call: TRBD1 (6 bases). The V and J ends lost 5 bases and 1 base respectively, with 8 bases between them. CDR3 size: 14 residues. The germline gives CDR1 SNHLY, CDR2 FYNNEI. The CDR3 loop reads CASSWTENTGELFF. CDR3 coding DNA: TGTGCCAGCAGTTGGACAGAGAACACCGGGGAGCTGTTTTTT.